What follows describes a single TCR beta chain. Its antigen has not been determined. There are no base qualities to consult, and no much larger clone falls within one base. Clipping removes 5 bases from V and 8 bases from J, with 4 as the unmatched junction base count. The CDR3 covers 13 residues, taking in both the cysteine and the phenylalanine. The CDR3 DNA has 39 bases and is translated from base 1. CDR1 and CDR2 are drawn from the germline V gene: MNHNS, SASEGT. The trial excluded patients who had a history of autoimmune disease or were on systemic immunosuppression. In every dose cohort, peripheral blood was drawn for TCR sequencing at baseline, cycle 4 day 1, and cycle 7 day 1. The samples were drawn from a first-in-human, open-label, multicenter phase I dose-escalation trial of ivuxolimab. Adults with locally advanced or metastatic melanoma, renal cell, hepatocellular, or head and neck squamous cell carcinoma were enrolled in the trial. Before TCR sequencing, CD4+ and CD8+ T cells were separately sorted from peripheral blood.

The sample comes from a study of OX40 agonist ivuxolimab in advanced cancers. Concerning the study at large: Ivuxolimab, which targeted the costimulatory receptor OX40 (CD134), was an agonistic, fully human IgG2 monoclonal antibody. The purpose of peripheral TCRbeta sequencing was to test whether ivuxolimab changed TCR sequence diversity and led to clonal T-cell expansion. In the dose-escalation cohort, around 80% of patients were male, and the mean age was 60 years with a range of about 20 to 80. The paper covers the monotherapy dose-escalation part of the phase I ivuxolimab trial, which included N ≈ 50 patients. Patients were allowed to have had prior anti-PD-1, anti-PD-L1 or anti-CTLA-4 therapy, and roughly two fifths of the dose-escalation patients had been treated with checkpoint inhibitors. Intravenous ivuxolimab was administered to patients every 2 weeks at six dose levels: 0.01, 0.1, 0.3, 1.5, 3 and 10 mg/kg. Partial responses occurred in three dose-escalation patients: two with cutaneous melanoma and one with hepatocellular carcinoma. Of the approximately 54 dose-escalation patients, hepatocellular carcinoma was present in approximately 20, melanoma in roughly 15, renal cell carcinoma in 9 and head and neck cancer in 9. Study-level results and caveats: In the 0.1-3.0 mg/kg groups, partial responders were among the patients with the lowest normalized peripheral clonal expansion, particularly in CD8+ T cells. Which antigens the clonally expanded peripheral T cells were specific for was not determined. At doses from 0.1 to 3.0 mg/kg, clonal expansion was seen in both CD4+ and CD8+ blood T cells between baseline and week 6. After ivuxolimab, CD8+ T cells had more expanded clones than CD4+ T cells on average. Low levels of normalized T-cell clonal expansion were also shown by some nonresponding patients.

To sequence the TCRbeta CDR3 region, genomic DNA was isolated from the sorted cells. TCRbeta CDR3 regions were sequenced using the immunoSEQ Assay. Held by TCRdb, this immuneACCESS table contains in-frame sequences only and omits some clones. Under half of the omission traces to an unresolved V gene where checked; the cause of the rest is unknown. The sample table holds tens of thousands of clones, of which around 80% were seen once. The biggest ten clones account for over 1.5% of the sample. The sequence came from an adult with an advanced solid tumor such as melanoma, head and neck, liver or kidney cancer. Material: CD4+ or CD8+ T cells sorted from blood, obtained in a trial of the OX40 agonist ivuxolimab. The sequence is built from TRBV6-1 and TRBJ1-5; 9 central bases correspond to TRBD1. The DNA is TGTGCCAGCAGTCCGGGACAGGGAAAGCCCCAGCATTTT. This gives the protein CASSPGQGKPQHF.